Shown below are 5 T cell receptor beta chains from a single sample sequenced in a study of PD-1 blockade in mismatch repair-deficient tumors. Assay used: immunoSEQ multiplex PCR; TCRdb lists only in-frame clones, some missing. The sample lists some 19,000 clones, approximately 80% seen once, with 1.4% to 1.5% in the top ten. Material: PBMCs, obtained 52 weeks after starting pembrolizumab. These receptors were taken from an adult with mismatch repair-deficient cancer.

The chain recombines TRBV2 with TRBJ2-5; D remains ambiguous. This CDR3 region has 12 residues. Trimming cost V 5 bases and J 3 bases, with 7 bases left between them. Germline V gives CDR1 SNHLY, CDR2 FYNNEI. The CDR3 sequence is CASSYAEETQYF. CDR3 coding DNA: TGTGCCAGCAGTTACGCAGAAGAGACCCAGTACTTC.

The rearrangement joins TRBV15 to TRBJ2-1; 7 positions match TRBD2. The V and J ends lost 5 bases and 8 bases, in that order; junction bases with no gene match: 12. In germline, CDR1 is LNHNV, CDR2 YYDKDF (reference sequence). The length of the CDR3 is 15 residues. The CDR3 is CATSESGTTPDEQFF. The CDR3 region has the DNA TGTGCCACCAGCGAATCCGGGACTACACCAGATGAGCAGTTCTTC.

This chain links TRBV20-1 with TRBJ1-2; no clear D. The germline V and J ends were trimmed by 8 bases and 7 bases, with 14 bases remaining between them. This CDR3 spans 11 amino acids. Germline V CDR1 and CDR2: DFQATT, SNEGSKA (reference sequence). CDR3 sequence: CSPGGVSGYTF. The DNA for the CDR3 is TGCAGTCCGGGAGGAGTAAGTGGCTACACCTTC.

V gene TRBV5-1 combines with J gene TRBJ1-2, with D possibly TRBD1 on 5 matching bases. Germline assignment: CDR1 SGHRS and CDR2 YFSETQ. With 1 base removed from V and 5 bases from J, the gap between germline ends came to 9 bases. The length of the CDR3 is 13 residues. CDR3 DNA: TGCGCCAGCAGCTTGCAGGGTGGGTATGGCTACACCTTC. Protein: CASSLQGGYGYTF.

This rearrangement joins TRBV15 to TRBJ2-7, with D possibly matching TRBD2 (6 bases). CDR1 and CDR2 from the germline V gene are LNHNV and YYDKDF (reference sequence). Trimming shortened V by 5 bases and J by 3 bases, and 17 bases separated the two germline ends. This CDR3 has 15 residues. The CDR3 nucleotides read TGTGCCACCAGCTTTTTAGCCAGCGGGTACTACGAGCAGTACTTC. Residues: CATSFLASGYYEQYF.